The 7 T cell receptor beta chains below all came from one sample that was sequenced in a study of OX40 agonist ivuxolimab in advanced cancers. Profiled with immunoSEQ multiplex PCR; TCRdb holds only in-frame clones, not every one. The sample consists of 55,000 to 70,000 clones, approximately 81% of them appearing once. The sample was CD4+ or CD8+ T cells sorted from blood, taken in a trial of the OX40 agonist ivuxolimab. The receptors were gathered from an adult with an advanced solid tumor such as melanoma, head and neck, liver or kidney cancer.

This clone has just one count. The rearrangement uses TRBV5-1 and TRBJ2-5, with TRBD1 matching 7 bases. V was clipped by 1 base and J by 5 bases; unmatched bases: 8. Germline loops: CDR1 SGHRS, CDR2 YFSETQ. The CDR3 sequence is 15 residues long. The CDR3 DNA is TGCGCCAGCAGCTTGCCAAGGGGGCGCGATGAGACCCAGTACTTC. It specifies CASSLPRGRDETQYF.

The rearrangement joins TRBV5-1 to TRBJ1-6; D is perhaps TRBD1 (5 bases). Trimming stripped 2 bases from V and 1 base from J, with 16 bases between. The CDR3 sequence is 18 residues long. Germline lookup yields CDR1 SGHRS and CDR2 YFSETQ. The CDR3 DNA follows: TGCGCCAGCAGCTTTCGTCAGCAGGGCCTTTCCTATAATTCACCCCTCCACTTT. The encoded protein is CASSFRQQGLSYNSPLHF.

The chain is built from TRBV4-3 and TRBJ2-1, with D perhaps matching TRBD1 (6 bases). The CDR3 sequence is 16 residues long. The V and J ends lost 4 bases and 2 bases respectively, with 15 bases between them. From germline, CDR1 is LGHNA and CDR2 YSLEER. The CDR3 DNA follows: TGCGCCAGCAGCCGAGGGGGATGGGGTCCCTACAATGAGCAGTTCTTC. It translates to CASSRGGWGPYNEQFF.

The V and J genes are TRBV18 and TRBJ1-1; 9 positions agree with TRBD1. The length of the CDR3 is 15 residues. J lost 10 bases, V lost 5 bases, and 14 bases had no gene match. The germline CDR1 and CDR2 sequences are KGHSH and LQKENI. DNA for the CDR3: TGTGCCAGCTCAGTGGGACAGGGCCCCTACCTATCAGCTTTCTTT. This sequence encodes CASSVGQGPYLSAFF.

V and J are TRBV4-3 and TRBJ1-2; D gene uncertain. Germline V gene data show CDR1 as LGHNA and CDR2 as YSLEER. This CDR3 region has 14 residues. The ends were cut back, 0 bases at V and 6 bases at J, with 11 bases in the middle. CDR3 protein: CASSQDWRPDGYTF. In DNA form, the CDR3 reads TGCGCCAGCAGCCAAGATTGGCGGCCCGATGGCTACACCTTC.

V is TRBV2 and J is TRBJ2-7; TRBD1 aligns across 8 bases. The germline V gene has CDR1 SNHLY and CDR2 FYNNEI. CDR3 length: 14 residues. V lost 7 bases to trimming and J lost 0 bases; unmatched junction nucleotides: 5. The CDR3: CASKGTGSSYEQYF. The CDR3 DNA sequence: TGTGCCAGCAAAGGGACAGGTAGCTCCTACGAGCAGTACTTC. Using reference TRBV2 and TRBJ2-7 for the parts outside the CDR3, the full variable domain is EPEVTQTPSHQVTQMGQEVILRCVPISNHLYFYWYRQILGQKVEFLVSFYNNEISEKSEIFDDQFSVERPDGSNFTLKIRSTKLEDSAMYFCASKGTGSSYEQYFGPGTRLTVT.

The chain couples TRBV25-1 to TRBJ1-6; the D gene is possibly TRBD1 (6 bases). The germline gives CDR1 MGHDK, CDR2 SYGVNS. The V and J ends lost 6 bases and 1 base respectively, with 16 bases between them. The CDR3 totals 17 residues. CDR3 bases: TGTGCCAGCAGCCGTGGAGGGAGGGGGTCCTATAATTCACCCCTCCACTTT. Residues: CASSRGGRGSYNSPLHF.